One TCR beta chain is described in this entry. TCRdb's table, derived via immunoSEQ multiplex PCR, lists solely in-frame clones and lacks some. The sample has 200,000 to 300,000 clones; about 87% are singletons. CDR1 and CDR2 (germline): MGHDK, SYGVNS. The CDR3 has 14 amino acids. V lost 5 bases, J lost 4 bases, and 12 bases lay in between. The sample originates from a study of blood T cell repertoires in COVID-19. The specimen was PBMCs or T cells enriched from blood (not recorded which). The receptor was derived from a middle-aged woman with acute COVID-19. This rearrangement joins TRBV25-1 to TRBJ2-1; possible D gene TRBD1, 6 bases. The chain's CDR3 is CASSIRGGYNEQFF. CDR3 bases: TGTGCCAGCAGTATTAGAGGGGGATACAATGAGCAGTTCTTC.